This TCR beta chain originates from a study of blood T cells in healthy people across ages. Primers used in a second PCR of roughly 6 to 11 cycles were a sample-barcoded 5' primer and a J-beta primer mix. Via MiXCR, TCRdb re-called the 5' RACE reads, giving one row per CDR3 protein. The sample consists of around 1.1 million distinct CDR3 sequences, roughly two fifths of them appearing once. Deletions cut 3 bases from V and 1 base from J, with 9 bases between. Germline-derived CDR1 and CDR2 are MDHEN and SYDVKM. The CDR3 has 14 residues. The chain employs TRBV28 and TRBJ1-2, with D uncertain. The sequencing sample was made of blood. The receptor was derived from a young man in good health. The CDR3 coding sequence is TGTGCCAGCAGTTTCGCGGACGGTAACTATGGCTACACCTTC. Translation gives CASSFADGNYGYTF.